The 23 T cell receptor beta chains below come from one sample, sequenced in a study of vaccination and CD4 T cells after COVID-19. Antigens of these TCRs are unknown. This sample's time point: late sampling 161 to 241 days after vaccination in a few convalescent patients. Treatment indicated: roughly ten-day PBMC culture with coronavirus spike peptide pools or control peptides (ViraFEST assay). Sequence data for DNA of cultured CD4+ T cells were generated by the Oncomine TCR Beta short-read assay. Each CDR3 protein is one row after TCRdb ran MiXCR on the PCR reads. The repertoire holds roughly 24,000 distinct CDR3 sequences, about 35% seen once, with roughly 9% in the top ten. Here the sequenced sample was CD4+ T cells from blood, cultured in vitro, taken about 7 months after SARS-CoV-2 vaccination. Every receptor here comes from a human donor who had recovered from COVID-19.

The CDR3 nucleotides are TGTGCCACCGGGACAGTATACGAGCAGTACTTC. Encoded protein: CATGTVYEQYF. The rearrangement joins TRBV10-3 to TRBJ2-7; 7 bases align to TRBD1. Per germline, CDR1 ENHRY and CDR2 SYGVKD. The CDR3 is 11 residues long. Trimming took 10 bases from V and 4 from J; bases not matched to a gene: 4.

This chain uses TRBV6-5 with TRBJ2-7, with 7 bases fitting TRBD2. Trimming took 0 bases from V and 0 from J; bases not matched to a gene: 2. Germline values: CDR1 MNHEY, CDR2 SVGAGI. The length of the CDR3 is 15 residues. CDR3 in amino acids: CASSYSPSGSYEQYF. The CDR3 DNA sequence: TGTGCCAGCAGTTACTCGCCTAGCGGCTCCTACGAGCAGTACTTC.

This clonotype has just a few counts. This chain connects TRBV27 to TRBJ1-5; D is undetermined. CDR3 length equals 15 residues. Germline lookup yields CDR1 MNHEY and CDR2 SMNVEV (reference sequence). V lost 5 bases and J 2 bases, leaving 13 bases between the germline ends. The CDR3 loop is CASSPRPLGNQPQHF. The CDR3 region has the DNA TGTGCCAGCAGTCCTCGGCCCCTGGGCAATCAGCCCCAGCATTTT.

The CDR3 is CASSPTTGRGTDTQYF. For the CDR3, the DNA is TGTGCCAGCAGTCCTACAACAGGGAGGGGCACAGATACGCAGTATTTT. This chain joins TRBV28 and TRBJ2-3; D perhaps matches TRBD2 (7 bases). The CDR3 covers 16 residues. V gave up 5 bases and J gave up 1 base, with 16 bases separating them. Germline loops: CDR1 MDHEN, CDR2 SYDVKM.

This clonotype has a handful of counts. This chain links TRBV7-2 with TRBJ2-7; 11 bases are a match to TRBD2. CDR1 and CDR2 (germline): SGHTA, FQGNSA. The CDR3 length is 17 residues. With V trimmed by 3 bases and J by 3 bases, 10 bases remained unmatched. The CDR3 DNA reads TGTGCCAGCAGCTTGGCGCTAGCGGGAGGTCTTCACTACGAGCAGTACTTC. Residues: CASSLALAGGLHYEQYF.

This clonotype was seen only a few times. The rearrangement links TRBV20-1 to TRBJ2-3; D is uncertain. In germline, CDR1 is DFQATT, CDR2 SNEGSKA (reference sequence). V was pared by 6 bases and J by 0 bases, with 4 bases between. This CDR3 comprises 11 residues. The CDR3 loop is CSAGSTDTQYF. CDR3 bases: TGCAGTGCGGGGAGCACAGATACGCAGTATTTT.

V gene TRBV5-8 combines with J gene TRBJ2-1, with TRBD1 matching 10 bases. V trimming: 6 bases; J trimming: 4 bases; junction bases outside the gene matches: 7. The CDR3 consists of 15 residues. CDR1 is SGHTS and CDR2 is YDEGEE in the germline V gene. CDR3 amino acids: CASKPGQGTYNEQFF. Written as DNA, the CDR3 is TGTGCCAGCAAGCCGGGACAGGGGACATACAATGAGCAGTTCTTC.

The V call is TRBV10-3, the J call TRBJ2-3, with TRBD1 as a possible D gene (6 bases). V lost 4 bases and J 1 base, leaving 15 bases between the germline ends. Germline assignment: CDR1 ENHRY and CDR2 SYGVKD. This CDR3 has 16 residues. CDR3 sequence (DNA): TGTGCCATCAGTGGTGCAGGGGTACGGGGCACAGATACGCAGTATTTT. Encoded protein: CAISGAGVRGTDTQYF.

The rearrangement uses TRBV20-1 and TRBJ1-2, with 8 bases aligning to TRBD1. V was pared by 5 bases and J by 8 bases, with 7 bases of the junction left unmatched. This CDR3 comprises 12 residues. Germline CDR1 reads DFQATT; CDR2 reads SNEGSKA (reference sequence). The CDR3 loop is CSAGQGTGGYTF. For the CDR3, the DNA is TGCAGTGCTGGACAGGGAACAGGAGGCTACACCTTC.

V is TRBV5-4 and J is TRBJ1-6; perhaps TRBD1 as D (6 bases). CDR1 SGHNT and CDR2 YYREEE come from the germline V gene (reference sequence). Trimming left V 5 bases short and J 10 bases short, with 16 bases between. The CDR3 runs 14 residues. The chain's CDR3 is CASSRDIVDSPLHF. The CDR3 nucleotides are TGTGCCAGCAGTAGGGACATCGTAGACTCACCCCTCCACTTT.

There are a few counts of this clonotype. The rearrangement joins TRBV28 to TRBJ1-6; TRBD1 might be the D (6 bases). CDR3 length equals 16 residues. Germline V gene data show CDR1 as MDHEN and CDR2 as SYDVKM. The V end was cut by 6 bases, the J end by 7 bases, with 19 bases between. In DNA, the CDR3 is TGTGCCAGCAGCCGTGGACAGTATGTGCTCAATTCACCCCTCCACTTT. This translates into CASSRGQYVLNSPLHF.

The table lists this clonotype with a few counts. The chain uses TRBV4-1 and TRBJ2-7, with D possibly TRBD2 on 6 matching bases. The length of the CDR3 is 15 residues. Germline V gene lookup returns CDR1 MGHRA and CDR2 YSYEKL. V was shortened by 0 bases and J by 2 bases, with 11 bases between the two germline ends. CDR3 nucleotides: TGCGCCAGCAGCCAAGATCGGGGGAGCCCCTACGAGCAGTACTTC. It encodes CASSQDRGSPYEQYF.

The rearrangement uses TRBV28 and TRBJ2-7; 8 bases agree with TRBD1. Germline CDR1 reads MDHEN; CDR2 reads SYDVKM. There are 13 residues in the CDR3. With V trimmed by 0 bases and J by 9 bases, 4 bases remained unmatched. The CDR3: CASSLWDRVVQYF. As DNA, the CDR3 is TGTGCCAGCAGTTTATGGGACAGGGTGGTGCAGTACTTC.

The rearrangement uses TRBV20-1 and TRBJ2-7; possible D gene TRBD2, 6 bases. CDR3 size: 13 residues. Germline values: CDR1 DFQATT, CDR2 SNEGSKA (reference sequence). The germline V and J ends were trimmed by 6 bases and 0 bases, with 12 bases remaining between them. This CDR3 reads CSAPRAGSYEQYF. CDR3 nucleotides: TGCAGTGCCCCCCGAGCGGGCTCCTACGAGCAGTACTTC.

This clonotype was detected only a few times. The chain uses TRBV28 and TRBJ1-5; 9 bases match TRBD1. The CDR3 is 13 residues long. Germline CDR1 and CDR2: MDHEN and SYDVKM. Trimming cost V 6 bases and J 6 bases; bases outside gene matches: 3. CDR3 sequence: CASRQGAGQPQHF. CDR3 nucleotide sequence: TGTGCCAGCAGACAGGGGGCAGGTCAGCCCCAGCATTTT.

This chain connects TRBV28 to TRBJ2-7; D might be TRBD2 (5 bases). The CDR3 extends over 15 amino acids. V was pared by 7 bases and J by 0 bases, with 16 bases between. Germline V gene sequence: CDR1 MDHEN, CDR2 SYDVKM. This CDR3 reads CASTRPGLGSYEQYF. For the CDR3, the DNA is TGTGCCAGCACCAGACCCGGACTGGGCTCCTACGAGCAGTACTTC.

This chain links TRBV5-4 with TRBJ1-1; 7 nucleotides align to TRBD1. The CDR3 contains 16 residues. Unmatched junction bases numbered 9, after V lost 4 bases and J lost 0 bases. CDR1 is SGHNT and CDR2 is YYREEE in the germline V gene (reference sequence). This CDR3 reads CASSRPTGRLNTEAFF. The CDR3 DNA is TGTGCCAGCAGCCGTCCGACAGGGCGATTGAACACTGAAGCTTTCTTT. Supplemented by reference TRBV5-4 and TRBJ1-1, the full variable domain reads ETGVTQSPTHLIKTRGQQVTLRCSSQSGHNTVSWYQQALGQGPQFIFQYYREEENGRGNFPPRFSGLQFPNYSSELNVNALELDDSALYLCASSRPTGRLNTEAFFGQGTRLTVV.

This chain links TRBV7-6 with TRBJ2-5; 8 bases align to TRBD1. Germline values: CDR1 SGHVS, CDR2 FNYEAQ. The CDR3 is 16 amino acids. Trimming at V came to 4 bases and at J to 1 base, leaving 8 bases not matched to a gene. CDR3 in DNA: TGTGCCAGCAGCTCTCCCTACGGACAGGGCCAAGAGACCCAGTACTTC. Encoded protein: CASSSPYGQGQETQYF.

V is TRBV24-1 and J is TRBJ2-1; tentatively, D is TRBD2 (6 bases). The germline V gene has CDR1 KGHDR and CDR2 SFDVKD. This CDR3 comprises 16 residues. Between the trimmed V and J ends, which lost 9 bases and 7 bases, there was a span of 24 bases. In nucleotides, the CDR3 is TGTGCCACCGGCGCCCCGCGAGGAGGGCCTAGGAATGAGCAGTTCTTC. As protein: CATGAPRGGPRNEQFF.

There are a few counts of this clonotype. One end of the junction does not line up with germline, which may come from a read error. This sequence joins TRBV20-1 and TRBJ2-7, with 13 positions matching TRBD2. Germline lookup yields CDR1 DFQATT and CDR2 SNEGSKA (reference sequence). This CDR3 has 14 amino acids. CDR3 protein: CSATGLAGSSEQYF. The CDR3 DNA follows: TGCAGTGCCACGGGACTAGCGGGATCCTCCGAGCAGTACTTC.

The chain combines TRBV7-2 with TRBJ2-5; 12 positions match TRBD2. J lost 1 base, V lost 5 bases, and 5 bases had no gene match. The V gene's germline CDR1 is SGHTA and CDR2 FQGNSA. CDR3 length equals 16 residues. DNA of the CDR3: TGTGCCAGCAGCCTGGGACTAGCGGGTTCCCAAGAGACCCAGTACTTC. This encodes CASSLGLAGSQETQYF.

This chain connects TRBV20-1 to TRBJ1-5; D gene uncertain. The ends were cut back, 0 bases at V and 6 bases at J, with 9 bases in the middle. The germline V gene encodes CDR1 DFQATT and CDR2 SNEGSKA (reference sequence). This CDR3 region has 13 residues. The CDR3 sequence: CSAREYKGQPQHF. The CDR3 nucleotides are TGCAGTGCTAGAGAGTATAAGGGTCAGCCCCAGCATTTT.

In this sample, this clonotype turned up a few times. The chain links TRBV6-1 to TRBJ1-5, with D perhaps TRBD1 (6 bases). Trimming left V 6 bases short and J 3 bases short, with 9 bases between. The CDR3 totals 13 residues. Germline V gives CDR1 MNHNS, CDR2 SASEGT. CDR3 sequence: CASRDSNNQPQHF. As DNA, the CDR3 is TGTGCCAGCAGGGACAGCAACAATCAGCCCCAGCATTTT.